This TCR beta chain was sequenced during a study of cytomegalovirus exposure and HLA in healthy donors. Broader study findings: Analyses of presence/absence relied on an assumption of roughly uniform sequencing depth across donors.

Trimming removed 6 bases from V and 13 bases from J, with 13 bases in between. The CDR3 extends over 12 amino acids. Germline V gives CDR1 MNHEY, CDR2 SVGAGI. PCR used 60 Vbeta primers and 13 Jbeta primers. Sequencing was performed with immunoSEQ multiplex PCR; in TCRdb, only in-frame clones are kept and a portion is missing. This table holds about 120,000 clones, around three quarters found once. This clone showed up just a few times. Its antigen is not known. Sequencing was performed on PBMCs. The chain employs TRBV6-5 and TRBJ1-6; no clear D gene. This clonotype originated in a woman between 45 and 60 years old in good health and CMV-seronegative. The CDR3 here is CASRPNHPPLHF. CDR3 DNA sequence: TGTGCCAGCAGACCTAACCATCCGCCCCTCCACTTT.